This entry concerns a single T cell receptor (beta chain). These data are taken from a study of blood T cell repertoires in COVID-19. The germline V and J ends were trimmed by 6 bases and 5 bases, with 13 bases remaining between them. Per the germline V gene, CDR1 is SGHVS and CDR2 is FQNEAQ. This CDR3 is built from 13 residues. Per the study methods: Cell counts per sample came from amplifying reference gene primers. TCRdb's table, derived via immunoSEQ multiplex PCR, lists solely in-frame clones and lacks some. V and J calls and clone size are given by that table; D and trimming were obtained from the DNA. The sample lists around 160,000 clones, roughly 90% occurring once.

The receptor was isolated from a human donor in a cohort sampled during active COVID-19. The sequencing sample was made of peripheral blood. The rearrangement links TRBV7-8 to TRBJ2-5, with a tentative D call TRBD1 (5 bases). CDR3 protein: CASSYLGAETQYF. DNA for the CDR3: TGTGCCAGCAGTTACCTAGGGGCGGAGACCCAGTACTTC.